These 15 T cell receptor beta chains originate from one sample sequenced in a study of T cell repertoires in cytomegalovirus infection. TCRdb reprocessed the reads via MiXCR and lists one record per CDR3 protein. Of some 350,000 distinct CDR3 sequences listed, 34% are singletons. Antigens for these TCRs are unknown. This material consisted of cultured PBMCs, taken from culture after CMV antigen stimulation. The source of these receptors is a human donor in good health (CMV status not recorded). Some clones in this sample may be carry-over from other donors' samples.

The chain is built from TRBV30 and TRBJ2-7; a possible D gene is TRBD2 (6 bases). This CDR3 is built from 13 residues. V shed 1 base and J shed 11 bases, with 18 bases lying between them. Germline values: CDR1 GTSNPN, CDR2 SVGIG (reference sequence). The chain's CDR3 is CAWSDRGAPGEYF. CDR3 nucleotide sequence: TGTGCCTGGAGTGACAGAGGAGCTCCGGGGGAGTACTTC.

The chain carries TRBV7-2 and TRBJ2-7, with no clear D. The CDR3 is 13 amino acids. V shed 3 bases and J shed 3 bases, with 9 bases lying between them. Germline loops: CDR1 SGHTA, CDR2 FQGNSA. CDR3 amino acids: CASSLNSFYEQYV. The CDR3 nucleotides are TGTGCCAGCAGCTTGAACAGCTTCTACGAGCAGTACGTC.

This clonotype showed up just a few times. The chain couples TRBV6-1 to TRBJ1-3; 7 bases fit TRBD1. The CDR3 runs to 16 residues. V lost 8 bases, J lost 0 bases, and 10 bases stayed unmatched. Looked up from germline, CDR1 is MNHNS and CDR2 is SASEGT. The CDR3 loop is CASARDRTNSGNTIYF. The CDR3 DNA reads as TGTGCCAGCGCTCGGGACAGAACGAACTCTGGAAACACCATATATTTT.

The sample holds many counts of this clonotype. The chain uses TRBV7-2 and TRBJ1-2; D might be TRBD1 (6 bases). Between the trimmed V and J ends, which lost 5 bases and 2 bases, there was a span of 18 bases. The CDR3 has 16 amino acids. Looked up from germline, CDR1 is SGHTA and CDR2 is FQGNSA. CDR3 amino acids: CASSPVGGRWNYGYTF. The CDR3 DNA follows: TGTGCCAGCAGCCCTGTGGGGGGCAGGTGGAACTATGGCTACACCTTC.

The chain joins TRBV27 to TRBJ2-7, with 8 bases fitting TRBD2. The CDR3 runs 15 residues. Germline V CDR1 and CDR2: MNHEY, SMNVEV (reference sequence). V was pared by 1 base and J by 3 bases, with 5 bases of the junction left unmatched. The DNA of the CDR3 is TGTGCCAGCAGTTTATACCTAGCGGGTATCTACGAGCAGTACTTC. Its translation is CASSLYLAGIYEQYF.

The chain employs TRBV28 and TRBJ2-2, with D possibly matching TRBD1 (6 bases). The CDR3 is made up of 13 amino acids. V was cut by 8 bases and J by 1 base, with 8 bases left in between. Germline V lookup: CDR1 MDHEN, CDR2 SYDVKM. Here the CDR3 DNA reads TGTGCCAGCGAACAGGGGAACACCGGGGAGCTGTTTTTT. It is translated as CASEQGNTGELFF.

This clonotype was seen more than once but under ten times. This chain joins TRBV7-2 and TRBJ1-1; D is ambiguous. Germline V gene lookup returns CDR1 SGHTA and CDR2 FQGNSA. The CDR3 is 13 amino acids. The V end was cut by 1 base, the J end by 9 bases, with 12 bases between. The CDR3 nucleotides are TGTGCCAGCAGCTTAGATAACAGTCTCCAAGCTTTCTTT. Protein sequence: CASSLDNSLQAFF. The entire variable domain, with the rest obtained from reference TRBV7-2 and TRBJ1-1, is as follows: GAGVSQSPSNKVTEKGKDVELRCDPISGHTALYWYRQSLGQGLEFLIYFQGNSAPDKSGLPSDRFSAERTGGSVSTLTIQRTQQEDSAVYLCASSLDNSLQAFFGQGTRLTVV.

This clonotype has just a few counts. V is TRBV19 and J is TRBJ1-3, with 8 bases aligning to TRBD1. Per the germline V gene, CDR1 is LNHDA and CDR2 is SQIVND (reference sequence). J was trimmed by 0 bases and V by 4 bases; bases with no gene match: 2. The CDR3 sequence is 15 residues long. The CDR3 DNA is TGTGCCAGTAGTAATGGACAGGGCTCTGGAAACACCATATATTTT. Protein product: CASSNGQGSGNTIYF. The full variable domain, in which reference TRBV19 and TRBJ1-3 provide the parts outside the CDR3, is DGGITQSPKYLFRKEGQNVTLSCEQNLNHDAMYWYRQDPGQGLRLIYYSQIVNDFQKGDIAEGYSVSREKKESFPLTVTSAQKNPTAFYLCASSNGQGSGNTIYFGEGSWLTVV.

V is TRBV15 and J is TRBJ1-1, with D possibly being TRBD1 (5 bases). Germline lookup yields CDR1 LNHNV and CDR2 YYDKDF (reference sequence). This CDR3 has 13 residues. Trimming removed 5 bases from V and 6 bases from J, with 13 bases in between. The CDR3, as DNA: TGTGCCACCAGCCCCCGACAGTTCGCTGAAGCTTTCTTT. Amino acid sequence: CATSPRQFAEAFF.

In its sample, this clonotype was seen a few times. The chain is built from TRBV19 and TRBJ1-3; D perhaps matches TRBD1 (6 bases). The CDR3 runs 14 residues. Between the trimmed V and J ends, which lost 6 bases and 3 bases, there was a span of 12 bases. CDR1 is LNHDA and CDR2 is SQIVND in the germline V gene (reference sequence). CDR3 sequence (DNA): TGTGCCAGTAGGACCGGAGGGGGTGGAAACACCATATATTTT. Its protein is CASRTGGGGNTIYF.

This chain connects TRBV4-1 to TRBJ2-1, with D unclear. The CDR3 totals 17 residues. CDR1 MGHRA and CDR2 YSYEKL come from the germline V gene. V was pared by 0 bases and J by 8 bases, with 20 bases between. Here the CDR3 DNA reads TGCGCCAGCAGCCAAGACCAACGAATCCTTTATGTGGATGAGCAGTTCTTC. Encoded protein: CASSQDQRILYVDEQFF.

This clonotype was seen only a few times. This chain uses TRBV7-9 with TRBJ2-7; D unclear. CDR3 length: 13 amino acids. CDR1 and CDR2 from the germline V gene are SEHNR and FQNEAQ (reference sequence). Between the trimmed V and J ends, which lost 3 bases and 3 bases, there was a span of 9 bases. The CDR3 is CASSLDARYEQYF. The CDR3 bases are TGTGCCAGCAGCTTGGACGCTCGCTACGAGCAGTACTTC.

V is TRBV4-3 and J is TRBJ2-5, with D tentatively TRBD1 (6 bases). The germline V gene has CDR1 LGHNA and CDR2 YSLEER. V dropped 0 bases and J dropped 5 bases, with 16 bases sitting between them. The CDR3 loop spans 16 amino acids. CDR3 nucleotides: TGCGCCAGCAGCCAAGATTCTCGCGCAGGGGACGAGACCCAGTACTTC. It codes for CASSQDSRAGDETQYF.

The chain couples TRBV19 to TRBJ1-2, with 7 bases identical to TRBD1. The CDR3 extends over 18 amino acids. V dropped 0 bases and J dropped 7; count of bases not matched to a gene: 17. Germline CDR1 and CDR2: LNHDA and SQIVND (reference sequence). CDR3 loop: CASSIEMQRAGGSFGYTF. CDR3 coding DNA: TGTGCCAGTAGTATAGAAATGCAACGCGCAGGGGGATCCTTTGGCTACACCTTC.

This rearrangement joins TRBV5-1 to TRBJ2-7; D perhaps matches TRBD2 (6 bases). CDR3 length: 14 residues. The ends were cut back, 2 bases at V and 3 bases at J, with 12 bases in the middle. Per germline, CDR1 SGHRS and CDR2 YFSETQ. The CDR3 nucleotides read TGCGCCAGCAGCTTAATGGCGGGAAGCTACGAGCAGTACGTC. It codes for CASSLMAGSYEQYV.